The rows below give T cell receptor beta chains drawn from one sample of a study of cytomegalovirus exposure and HLA in healthy donors. Method: immunoSEQ multiplex PCR; TCRdb's copy keeps in-frame clones and lacks some. Altogether around 240,000 clones are present, about 81% being singletons, with the ten largest covering around 5%. The sequenced material came from PBMCs. The receptors come from a woman in her 40s in good health and CMV-seropositive. The conserved cysteine and the conserved F or W are not part of the CDR3 here. Fields, in order: V gene, J gene, CDR3 protein.

V gene: TRBV6-5; J gene: TRBJ1-5; CDR3 protein: ASSSGDGANQPQH
V gene: TRBV12-5; J gene: TRBJ1-4; CDR3 protein: ASGPDRVVLATNEKLF
V gene: TRBV5-1; J gene: TRBJ2-7; CDR3 protein: ASSPEGTSGLYEQY
V gene: TRBV5-1; J gene: TRBJ2-7; CDR3 protein: ASSLGPSGQSSYEQY
V gene: TRBV7-9; J gene: TRBJ2-7; CDR3 protein: ASSPPTGKYEQY
V gene: TRBV2; J gene: TRBJ2-1; CDR3 protein: ASSKNTPGLPNEQF
V gene: TRBV18; J gene: TRBJ2-7; CDR3 protein: ASSPDLGGNYEQY
V gene: TRBV4-2; J gene: TRBJ1-1; CDR3 protein: ASSQIRFRDSTTEAF
V gene: TRBV21-1; J gene: TRBJ2-1; CDR3 protein: ASSKGEGRTGNEQF
V gene: TRBV7-3; J gene: TRBJ2-2; CDR3 protein: ASSRTGANTGELF
V gene: TRBV20-1; J gene: TRBJ2-3; CDR3 protein: SAQGVNTQY
V gene: TRBV6-1; J gene: TRBJ2-1; CDR3 protein: ASKPGGSYNEQF
V gene: TRBV9; J gene: TRBJ2-3; CDR3 protein: ASSVAPTGQTTDTQY
V gene: TRBV7-2; J gene: TRBJ2-2; CDR3 protein: ASSLSRFGELF
V gene: TRBV11-2; J gene: TRBJ1-1; CDR3 protein: ASSTHDRVGTEAF
V gene: TRBV27; J gene: TRBJ1-4; CDR3 protein: ASSLQGVTNEKLF
V gene: TRBV6-4; J gene: TRBJ2-1; CDR3 protein: ASSDSRSLGGYNEQF
V gene: TRBV19; J gene: TRBJ1-2; CDR3 protein: ASSSTGGDNYGYT
V gene: TRBV4-2; J gene: TRBJ2-2; CDR3 protein: ASSQALSGGLSGELF
V gene: TRBV5-3; J gene: TRBJ1-5; CDR3 protein: ARSSQGVAHQPQH
V gene: TRBV5-8; J gene: TRBJ1-1; CDR3 protein: ASSFGVVGGTEAF
V gene: TRBV30; J gene: TRBJ1-1; CDR3 protein: AWSSGRDYTEAF
V gene: TRBV7-6; J gene: TRBJ1-1; CDR3 protein: ASSLQNTEAF
V gene: TRBV9; J gene: TRBJ2-2; CDR3 protein: ASSVLTGGTGELF
V gene: TRBV5-1; J gene: TRBJ2-2; CDR3 protein: ASSSTSGRGTGELF
V gene: TRBV7-9; J gene: TRBJ1-1; CDR3 protein: SSSGRLRNTEAF
V gene: TRBV28; J gene: TRBJ2-7; CDR3 protein: ASSSPGLARYEQY
V gene: TRBV5-1; J gene: TRBJ2-7; CDR3 protein: ASSPGLAFNEQY
V gene: TRBV30; J gene: TRBJ1-5; CDR3 protein: AWSPRGGGVGQPQH
V gene: TRBV10-3; J gene: TRBJ1-1; CDR3 protein: AIGEVGTAEAF
V gene: TRBV5-1; J gene: TRBJ1-1; CDR3 protein: ASRPDRGPTEAF
V gene: TRBV25-1; J gene: TRBJ2-2; CDR3 protein: ASSLYRAGGELF
V gene: TRBV7-6; J gene: TRBJ2-5; CDR3 protein: ASSLVGRETQY
V gene: TRBV11-1; J gene: TRBJ1-1; CDR3 protein: ASGQGAYTEAF
V gene: TRBV4-2; J gene: TRBJ1-3; CDR3 protein: ASSQVGIAGGNTIY
V gene: TRBV5-1; J gene: TRBJ2-5; CDR3 protein: ASSGAGGRETQY
V gene: TRBV6-5; J gene: TRBJ2-4; CDR3 protein: ASSYSIGGTFQY
V gene: TRBV18; J gene: TRBJ2-2; CDR3 protein: ASSGQHSTGELF
V gene: TRBV6-5; J gene: TRBJ1-2; CDR3 protein: ASSYSLNRLNGYT
V gene: TRBV7-2; J gene: TRBJ2-1; CDR3 protein: ASSPGLAGEEQF
V gene: TRBV4-3; J gene: TRBJ2-6; CDR3 protein: ASSQVITGISGANVLT
V gene: TRBV28; J gene: TRBJ2-4; CDR3 protein: ASHAVAKNIQY
V gene: TRBV6-1; J gene: TRBJ1-1; CDR3 protein: ASSRGRVNTEAF
V gene: TRBV19; J gene: TRBJ2-6; CDR3 protein: ASSTPSRSGANVLT
V gene: TRBV7-8; J gene: TRBJ2-7; CDR3 protein: ASSLGLGQGIYEQY
V gene: TRBV29-1; J gene: TRBJ1-4; CDR3 protein: SVEEGAGDATNEKLF
V gene: TRBV5-6; J gene: TRBJ2-7; CDR3 protein: ASSFIAGSQYAEQY